This T cell receptor (beta chain) emerged from a study of CD8+CD57+ T cells in acquired aplastic anemia. V was pared by 3 bases and J by 8 bases, with 7 bases of the junction left unmatched. Per germline, CDR1 SGHTA and CDR2 FQGNSA. This CDR3 comprises 15 residues. CDR3 and TCR beta VDJ profiling relied on a genomic DNA template. TCRdb analysed the reads with MiXCR anew, one entry per CDR3 protein. Here the sample spans around 200,000 distinct CDR3 sequences, less than 60% being singletons. Selection for sequencing was limited to patients who had shown CD8+CD57+ cell expansion by flow cytometry. With no exception, the patients had severe acquired aplastic anemia. By the time of blood sampling, patients had still received no therapy. This clonotype was detected ten times or more.

The sequence came from a human donor with aplastic anemia. Sample: sorted CD4+, CD8+, or CD8+CD57+ T cells (not recorded which) from PBMCs. The chain is built from TRBV7-2 and TRBJ1-1, with TRBD1 matching over 12 bases. The CDR3 DNA sequence: TGTGCCAGCAGCTTTGTATCGGGACAGGGGGCGGAAGCTTTCTTT. It specifies CASSFVSGQGAEAFF.